The clone carrying this T cell receptor beta chain was observed a handful of times. There are 15 residues in the CDR3. Looked up from germline, CDR1 is SGHTA and CDR2 is FQGNSA. V shed 2 bases and J 4 bases; nucleotides not matched to a gene: 8. The data are from a study of shared clonotypes between healthy human individuals. TCRdb's table, derived via immunoSEQ multiplex PCR, lists solely in-frame clones and lacks some. This sample has 530,000 or so clones, with approximately 79% found just once. The sample consisted of PBMCs. The sequence was collected from a woman in her thirties or forties in good health. Some clones in this sample may be carry-over from other donors' samples. The J gene is TRBJ2-7, the V gene TRBV7-2; 7 bases agree with TRBD2. The CDR3 loop reads CASSLSSGDLYEQYF. Written as DNA, the CDR3 is TGTGCCAGCAGCTTATCTAGCGGAGATCTTTACGAGCAGTACTTC.